A selection of T cell receptor beta chains follows, all from one sample in a study of shared clonotypes between healthy human individuals. Measured with immunoSEQ multiplex PCR; TCRdb has only the in-frame clones, and not every one. The sample lists millions of clones; about 95% were seen once. The sequenced material came from naive CD8+ T cells sorted from blood. The receptors originated from a man aged 18 to 29 in good health. The CDR3 runs from the conserved cysteine through the conserved F or W.

V gene	J gene	CDR3 protein
TRBV2	TRBJ1-2	CASGRADTGYGYTF
TRBV18	TRBJ2-7	CASSSSGGWNYEQYF
TRBV5-6	TRBJ1-2	CASSFIGGEGYTF
TRBV30	TRBJ2-1	CAWMTGTGDYNEQFF
TRBV7-9	TRBJ1-2	CASSLETEYYGYTF
TRBV30	TRBJ2-5	CAWGTPQEAQYF
TRBV13	TRBJ2-5	CASSSRYGVANQETQYF
TRBV2	TRBJ1-1	CASSESPTGNTEAFF
TRBV12-1	TRBJ2-7	CAPLRGYSYEQYF
TRBV7-8	TRBJ2-1	CASSGGTSGTYNEQFF
TRBV13	TRBJ2-2	CASSLGLAGTGELFF
TRBV6-5	TRBJ1-1	CASSYLPRGGTEAFF
TRBV7-6	TRBJ1-4	CASSSNPGQGEKLFF
TRBV5-4	TRBJ2-1	CASSLVPSGSYNEQFF
TRBV27	TRBJ2-1	CASSLFRGAISYNEQFF
TRBV6-5	TRBJ2-5	CASSYSRETLEETQYF
TRBV2	TRBJ2-7	CAQSGRGGGSSYEQYF
TRBV27	TRBJ2-7	CASSLGNEQYF
TRBV27	TRBJ2-5	CASSRRQNQETQYF
TRBV5-4	TRBJ2-1	CASRNGLAAYNEQFF
TRBV7-9	TRBJ2-7	CASSSFFGYEQYF
TRBV7-8	TRBJ1-2	CASSSSRGPSGYGYTF
TRBV7-9	TRBJ1-4	CATGEGEGSNEKLFF
TRBV29-1	TRBJ2-2	CSVEDRGLAGTRTGELFF
TRBV4-1	TRBJ2-7	CASSQTGGDYEQYF
TRBV9	TRBJ2-5	CASSVHGGDQETQYF
TRBV7-3	TRBJ2-3	CASSPPGGTQYF
TRBV10-1	TRBJ1-6	CASSESRGNSPLHF
TRBV28	TRBJ2-2	CASGPGVLDTGELFF
TRBV30	TRBJ2-5	CAWSPGFQETQYF
TRBV27	TRBJ2-2	CASSPGLSGELFF
TRBV6-5	TRBJ1-5	CASSPVGGWNQPQHF
TRBV28	TRBJ2-3	CASSRGAGGLSTDTQYF
TRBV7-9	TRBJ2-7	CASSFRDPYEQYF
TRBV13	TRBJ2-3	CASSWEITDTQYF
TRBV6-5	TRBJ1-2	CASSYSWGEVNYGYTF
TRBV30	TRBJ2-7	CAWGFLGTGDEQYF
TRBV25-1	TRBJ2-7	CASSERGAIYEQYF
TRBV28	TRBJ1-1	CASTLKRAGRITMNTEAFF
TRBV4-1	TRBJ2-5	CASSPQLGRGQETQYF
TRBV2	TRBJ1-2	CASRQMTGGDYGYTF
TRBV25-1	TRBJ2-2	CASSELDGTGELFF
TRBV5-6	TRBJ1-4	CASSLQGTNEKLFF